Following are 23 T cell receptor beta chains from one sample sequenced in a study of blood T cell repertoires in COVID-19. Sequencing was performed with immunoSEQ multiplex PCR; in TCRdb, only in-frame clones are kept and a portion is missing. The repertoire holds about 480,000 clones, about 88% seen once, with roughly 8% in the top ten. The specimen was PBMCs or T cells enriched from blood (not recorded which). Every receptor here comes from a woman aged 55-69 years who had recovered from COVID-19.

This rearrangement joins TRBV10-2 to TRBJ1-5; 8 positions agree with TRBD1. The V gene's germline CDR1 is WSHSY and CDR2 SAAADI. V lost 8 bases and J lost 4; bases outside the gene matches: 1. The CDR3 has 12 residues. The CDR3 sequence: CASGQGNQPQHF. The DNA for the CDR3 is TGCGCCAGCGGACAGGGTAATCAGCCCCAGCATTTT.

The V and J genes are TRBV6-5 and TRBJ2-1, with 10 positions matching TRBD2. The CDR3 spans 14 residues. The germline CDR1 and CDR2 sequences are MNHEY and SVGAGI. Trimming at V came to 7 bases and at J to 4 bases, leaving 4 bases not matched to a gene. The chain's CDR3 is CASTSSGGYNEQFF. The DNA of the CDR3 is TGTGCCAGCACCTCTAGCGGGGGTTACAATGAGCAGTTCTTC.

This clone has a single count. The chain employs TRBV12-1 and TRBJ2-3; the table gives TRBD1 as D, unverified against the DNA. TRBV12-1 has pseudogene status. The CDR3 loop spans 15 amino acids. CDR3 region: CASSFAHRVQDTQYF. CDR3 sequence (DNA): TGTGCCAGCAGCTTTGCGCACAGGGTTCAAGATACGCAGTATTTT.

The chain carries TRBV2 and TRBJ1-6, with D hard to call. The germline CDR1 and CDR2 sequences are SNHLY and FYNNEI. Trimming cost V 6 bases and J 6 bases, with 15 bases left between them. The CDR3 sequence is 15 residues long. The CDR3 here is CASRPRPGSNSPLHF. As DNA, the CDR3 is TGTGCCAGCAGACCTCGACCCGGGAGTAATTCACCCCTCCACTTT.

This chain joins TRBV9 and TRBJ1-2; 8 nucleotides line up with TRBD1. This CDR3 contains 14 residues. Trimming took 3 bases from V and 3 from J; bases not matched to a gene: 4. From germline, CDR1 is SGDLS and CDR2 YYNGEE. The CDR3 region has the DNA TGTGCCAGCAGCGGGGACAGGTCTTACTATGGCTACACCTTC. This translates into CASSGDRSYYGYTF.

In this sample, this clone turned up once. This sequence joins TRBV11-2 and TRBJ2-7, with 8 bases matching TRBD1. Germline V gives CDR1 SGHAT, CDR2 FQNNGV. The CDR3 consists of 16 residues. Losses at the gene ends were 0 bases for V and 4 bases for J; bases not matched to a gene: 8. CDR3 in amino acids: CASSLDRDRKLYEQYV. In DNA, the CDR3 is TGTGCCAGCAGCTTAGATCGGGACAGGAAACTATACGAGCAGTACGTC.

This sequence joins TRBV13 and TRBJ2-3, with TRBD1 matching 8 bases. The CDR3 has 15 residues. The germline V gene has CDR1 PRHDT and CDR2 FYEKMQ (reference sequence). Germline trimming cut 2 bases from V and 5 bases from J; bases unmatched to any gene: 6. CDR3 sequence (DNA): TGTGCCAGCAGCTTAAAGGACAGGGCCCTAGATACGCAGTATTTT. The encoded protein is CASSLKDRALDTQYF.

The V and J genes are TRBV18 and TRBJ2-7; 7 bases line up with TRBD1. Germline lookup yields CDR1 KGHSH and CDR2 LQKENI. J lost 3 bases, V lost 5 bases, and 4 bases had no gene match. This CDR3 has 13 amino acids. The CDR3 DNA reads as TGTGCCAGCTCAGCGACAGGGAGCTACGAGCAGTACGTC. This gives the protein CASSATGSYEQYV.

The rearrangement joins TRBV11-3 to TRBJ1-2; no firm D call. V was clipped by 1 base and J by 9 bases, with 15 bases between them. CDR1 is SGHNT and CDR2 is YENEEA in the germline V gene. This CDR3 region has 14 residues. The CDR3 nucleotides are TGTGCCAGCAGCTTAGGCCAGACTAGTGTGAGCTACACCTTC. This sequence encodes CASSLGQTSVSYTF.

This clone occurred a few times. The chain links TRBV27 to TRBJ2-7; D possibly corresponds to TRBD2 (6 bases). V lost 1 base to trimming and J lost 3 bases, with 10 bases between them. Germline assignment: CDR1 MNHEY and CDR2 SMNVEV (reference sequence). The CDR3 consists of 14 residues. CDR3 region: CASSLFGGGYEQYF. In nucleotides, the CDR3 is TGTGCCAGCAGTTTATTCGGGGGTGGCTACGAGCAGTACTTC.

The V call is TRBV25-1, the J call TRBJ1-4; a possible D gene is TRBD1 (5 bases). CDR3 size: 15 residues. Trimming shortened V by 3 bases and J by 5 bases, and 13 bases separated the two germline ends. Germline loops: CDR1 MGHDK, CDR2 SYGVNS. The CDR3 nucleotides are TGTGCCAGCAGTGACAGCGGGGGAGAGAATGAAAAACTGTTTTTT. This codes for CASSDSGGENEKLFF.

The chain is built from TRBV30 and TRBJ1-1, with D unresolved. V was trimmed by 0 bases and J by 0 bases, leaving 5 bases between them. CDR3 length: 13 amino acids. Germline V gene sequence: CDR1 GTSNPN, CDR2 SVGIG (reference sequence). CDR3 amino acids: CAWSVTLNTEAFF. CDR3 coding DNA: TGTGCCTGGAGTGTGACTTTGAACACTGAAGCTTTCTTT.

The chain has TRBV4-1 and TRBJ1-5; 8 bases line up with TRBD1. The length of the CDR3 is 14 residues. From germline, CDR1 is MGHRA and CDR2 YSYEKL. After removal of 4 bases from V and 1 base from J, the junction contained 0 bases not matched to a gene. The CDR3 region is CASSRTGSNQPQHF. The CDR3 region has the DNA TGCGCCAGCAGCCGGACAGGGAGCAATCAGCCCCAGCATTTT.

This clone was seen more than once but under ten times. This sequence joins TRBV7-8 and TRBJ1-1, with D maybe TRBD1 (6 bases). The CDR3 sequence is 13 residues long. Germline CDR1 SGHVS, CDR2 FQNEAQ. V lost 5 bases and J 8 bases, leaving 15 bases between the germline ends. This CDR3 reads CASSQGDRREAFF. In DNA form, the CDR3 reads TGTGCCAGCAGCCAAGGTGACAGGAGAGAAGCTTTCTTT. The full variable domain, with the rest looked up from reference TRBV7-8 and TRBJ1-1, is GAGVSQSPRYKVAKRGQDVALRCDPISGHVSLFWYQQALGQGPEFLTYFQNEAQLDKSGLPSDRFFAERPEGSVSTLKIQRTQQEDSAVYLCASSQGDRREAFFGQGTRLTVV.

The genes are TRBV5-6 and TRBJ2-7; no clear D. Germline V gives CDR1 SGHDT, CDR2 YYEEEE. The CDR3 is made up of 10 amino acids. V was shortened by 2 bases and J by 9 bases, with 6 bases between the two germline ends. In nucleotides, the CDR3 is TGTGCCAGCAGCTTCCTGGCGCAGTACTTC. Encoded protein: CASSFLAQYF. The whole variable domain, filled in from reference TRBV5-6 and TRBJ2-7, reads DAGVTQSPTHLIKTRGQQVTLRCSPKSGHDTVSWYQQALGQGPQFIFQYYEEEERQRGNFPDRFSGHQFPNYSSELNVNALLLGDSALYLCASSFLAQYFGPGTRLTVT.

The rearrangement joins TRBV9 to TRBJ1-3; 7 positions agree with TRBD1. The CDR3 extends over 15 amino acids. With V trimmed by 6 bases and J by 3 bases, 9 bases remained unmatched. Germline CDR1 is SGDLS and CDR2 is YYNGEE. The CDR3 sequence: CASTKTGSSGNTIYF. The CDR3 DNA reads as TGTGCCAGCACCAAGACAGGGTCGAGTGGAAACACCATATATTTT.

This chain connects TRBV9 to TRBJ2-2; TRBD1 aligns across 9 bases. This CDR3 is built from 14 residues. Germline CDR1 and CDR2: SGDLS and YYNGEE. The V gene end was trimmed by 3 bases and the J gene end by 7 bases; junction bases not matched to a gene: 4. CDR3 amino acids: CASSARTGVGELFF. For the CDR3, the DNA is TGTGCCAGCAGCGCCCGGACAGGGGTCGGGGAGCTGTTTTTT.

The rearrangement uses TRBV5-8 and TRBJ2-7, with D possibly being TRBD1 (6 bases). CDR1 is SGHTS, CDR2 YDEGEE, per germline. The CDR3 sequence is 14 residues long. Between the trimmed V and J ends, which lost 3 bases and 7 bases, there was a span of 17 bases. The CDR3 DNA follows: TGTGCCAGCAGCTCCCAGGGGCATCTGGGGGAGCAGTACGTC. Translated, it gives CASSSQGHLGEQYV.

V and J are TRBV7-9 and TRBJ1-1; 7 nucleotides agree with TRBD1. Germline CDR1 is SEHNR and CDR2 is FQNEAQ (reference sequence). This CDR3 is built from 15 residues. V shed 4 bases and J 2 bases; nucleotides not matched to a gene: 7. The CDR3 loop reads CASSSWGQINTEAFF. DNA for the CDR3: TGTGCCAGCAGCTCCTGGGGACAGATTAACACTGAAGCTTTCTTT.

This clone has only a few counts. The CDR3 region is CASITGGAGAFF. DNA of the CDR3: TGTGCCAGCATCACAGGGGGCGCGGGAGCTTTCTTT. The chain has TRBV28 and TRBJ1-1, with 9 bases aligning to TRBD1. Germline V gene sequence: CDR1 MDHEN, CDR2 SYDVKM. The CDR3 covers 12 residues. V shed 7 bases and J 10 bases; nucleotides not matched to a gene: 7.

This clone was seen once. The J gene is TRBJ1-3, the V gene TRBV18; 9 bases map to TRBD1. Germline CDR1 is KGHSH and CDR2 is LQKENI. With 6 bases clipped from V and 4 bases from J, the junction kept 7 bases outside the gene matches. The CDR3 loop spans 15 amino acids. The CDR3 loop reads CASSQGQGQGNTIYF. CDR3 DNA: TGTGCCAGCTCCCAAGGACAGGGGCAAGGAAACACCATATATTTT.

This clone was counted a single time. The chain couples TRBV29-1 to TRBJ1-4; 7 bases map to TRBD1. This CDR3 has 13 amino acids. CDR1 is SQVTM, CDR2 ANQGSEA, per germline. The V segment lost 4 bases and the J segment 8 bases; nucleotides outside the gene matches: 7. For the CDR3, the DNA is TGCAGCGTTGGAGGGGGCTCGGGCGAAAAACTGTTTTTT. It codes for CSVGGGSGEKLFF.

This sequence joins TRBV24-1 and TRBJ2-1; perhaps TRBD2 as D (6 bases). V lost 4 bases, J lost 6 bases, and 12 bases lay in between. Per the germline V gene, CDR1 is KGHDR and CDR2 is SFDVKD. The CDR3 sequence is 14 residues long. CDR3 coding DNA: TGTGCCACCAGTGACCCCGGGAGACCCAATGAGCAGTTCTTC. Protein product: CATSDPGRPNEQFF.